This T cell receptor (beta chain) was documented in a study of OX40 agonist ivuxolimab in advanced cancers. On the study more broadly: Patients got intravenous ivuxolimab at 0.01 to 10 mg/kg every 2 weeks. Age averaged about 62 years (range roughly 20 to 90), and 80% to 90% were male. Three individuals attained partial responses, comprising one hepatocellular carcinoma case and two cutaneous melanoma cases.

TCRdb keeps only in-frame clones here, not all; method: immunoSEQ multiplex PCR. Of about 58,000 clones listed, about 86% are singletons. Individuals having autoimmune disease history or systemic immunosuppression were not enrolled. V lost 4 bases and J 1 base, leaving 10 bases between the germline ends. Germline V gene data show CDR1 as LNHDA and CDR2 as SQIVND (reference sequence). CDR3 length equals 14 residues. The sequence was obtained from an adult with an advanced solid tumor such as melanoma, head and neck, liver or kidney cancer. The chain joins TRBV19 to TRBJ1-2; no definite D call. The source material was CD4+ or CD8+ T cells sorted from blood, sampled in a trial of the OX40 agonist ivuxolimab. CDR3 sequence (DNA): TGTGCCAGTAGTACGGGAGTCATTAACTATGGCTACACCTTC. Encoded protein: CASSTGVINYGYTF.